This TCR beta chain appears in the sequencing data of a study of OX40 agonist ivuxolimab in advanced cancers. Findings and limits, study-wide: The work left the antigen specificity of expanded peripheral T cells undetermined. Mean expanded clone counts were higher in CD8+ than CD4+ T cells.

The method was immunoSEQ multiplex PCR; TCRdb's version includes in-frame clones alone and lacks a portion of them. The table has more than 75,000 clones, about 86% seen once. The sample holds one count of this clone. The antigen remains unidentified. This TCR was recovered from an adult with an advanced solid tumor such as melanoma, head and neck, liver or kidney cancer. Specimen: CD4+ or CD8+ T cells sorted from blood, collected in a trial of the OX40 agonist ivuxolimab.

The CDR3 is CASSSPRGSNEQYF. CDR3 DNA sequence: TGTGCCAGCAGCTCCCCCCGGGGTTCCAACGAGCAGTACTTC. The chain is built from TRBV7-9 and TRBJ2-7; TRBD2 might be the D (5 bases). Trimming took off 4 bases at V and 5 bases at J, with 15 bases between the two ends. This CDR3 is built from 14 residues. The germline V gene has CDR1 SEHNR and CDR2 FQNEAQ (reference sequence).